One sample yielded the 7 T cell receptor beta chains listed below, sequenced in a study of T-cell memory formation after mild COVID-19. Each CDR3 protein is one row after TCRdb ran MiXCR on the 5' RACE reads. This sample has about 390,000 distinct CDR3 sequences, with about 15% found just once. The specimen sequenced was PBMCs or a T cell subset sorted from them (not recorded which). Receptor source: a man aged 18 to 29 who had mild COVID-19 (a few samples of this study predate the infection). Cell type and time point are not known.

The chain is built from TRBV5-1 and TRBJ1-1; possibly TRBD1 for D (5 bases). V dropped 3 bases and J dropped 2 bases, with 11 bases sitting between them. Germline CDR1 SGHRS, CDR2 YFSETQ. The CDR3 extends over 14 amino acids. CDR3 region: CASSYDGGNTEAFF. The CDR3 nucleotides read TGCGCCAGCAGCTATGACGGGGGAAACACTGAAGCTTTCTTT.

The V and J genes are TRBV6-2 or TRBV6-3 and TRBJ1-2; D is ambiguous. CDR3 size: 11 residues. The germline V and J ends were trimmed by 6 bases and 8 bases, with 10 bases remaining between them. CDR1 is MNHEY and CDR2 is SVGEGT in the germline V gene. The CDR3 region has the DNA TGTGCCAGCAGCCCTTCCTGGGGCTACACCTTC. It yields the protein CASSPSWGYTF.

This sequence joins TRBV18 and TRBJ1-6; 7 nucleotides align to TRBD1. This CDR3 contains 13 residues. The V gene's germline CDR1 is KGHSH and CDR2 LQKENI. V lost 5 bases and J lost 10; bases outside the gene matches: 5. The CDR3 loop reads CASSTQGESPLHF. In nucleotides, the CDR3 is TGTGCCAGCTCAACGCAGGGGGAGTCACCCCTCCACTTT.

The J gene is TRBJ2-4, the V gene TRBV7-2; 8 nucleotides line up with TRBD1. This CDR3 contains 14 residues. The V gene end was trimmed by 4 bases and the J gene end by 6 bases; junction bases not matched to a gene: 5. The V gene's germline CDR1 is SGHTA and CDR2 FQGNSA. DNA of the CDR3: TGTGCCAGCAGCTCGGGACAGGTGCTAAACATTCAGTACTTC. Its translation: CASSSGQVLNIQYF. Variable domain in full (rest from reference TRBV7-2 and TRBJ2-4): GAGVSQSPSNKVTEKGKDVELRCDPISGHTALYWYRQSLGQGLEFLIYFQGNSAPDKSGLPSDRFSAERTGGSVSTLTIQRTQQEDSAVYLCASSSGQVLNIQYFGAGTRLSVL.

This clonotype has a handful of counts. J is TRBJ1-1 and V is TRBV4-3, with D hard to call. CDR1 and CDR2 (germline): LGHNA, YSLEER. The CDR3 spans 13 residues. V lost 3 bases to trimming and J lost 1 base, with 6 bases between them. CDR3 sequence (DNA): TGCGCCAGCAGCCATACAGCGAACACTGAAGCTTTCTTT. This translates into CASSHTANTEAFF.

The table lists this clonotype with a few counts. This rearrangement joins TRBV7-9 to TRBJ1-4; D gene unclear. There are 13 residues in the CDR3. Germline CDR1 SEHNR, CDR2 FQNEAQ (reference sequence). V was clipped by 4 bases and J by 8 bases, with 11 bases between them. The DNA of the CDR3 is TGTGCCAGCAGCTCACTGATGGGCGAAAAACTGTTTTTT. Translated: CASSSLMGEKLFF.

The chain employs TRBV24-1 and TRBJ2-1; D is undetermined. This CDR3 spans 14 amino acids. CDR1 KGHDR and CDR2 SFDVKD come from the germline V gene. The V end was cut by 3 bases, the J end by 7 bases, with 12 bases between. The CDR3, as DNA: TGTGCCACCAGTGATGTTTCCCACGGGAATGAGCAGTTCTTC. As protein: CATSDVSHGNEQFF.